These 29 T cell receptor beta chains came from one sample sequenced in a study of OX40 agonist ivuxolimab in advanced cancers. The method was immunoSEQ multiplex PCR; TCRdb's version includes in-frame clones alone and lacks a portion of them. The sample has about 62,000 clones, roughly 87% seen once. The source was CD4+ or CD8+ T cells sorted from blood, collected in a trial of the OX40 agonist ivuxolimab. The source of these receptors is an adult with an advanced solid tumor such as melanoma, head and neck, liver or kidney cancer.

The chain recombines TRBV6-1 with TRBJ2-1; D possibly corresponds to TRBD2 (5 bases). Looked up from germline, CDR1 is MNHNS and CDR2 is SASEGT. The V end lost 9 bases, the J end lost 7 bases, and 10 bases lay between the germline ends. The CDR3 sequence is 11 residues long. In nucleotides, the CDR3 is TGTGCCAGTTTAACGGGAAATGAGCAGTTCTTC. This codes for CASLTGNEQFF.

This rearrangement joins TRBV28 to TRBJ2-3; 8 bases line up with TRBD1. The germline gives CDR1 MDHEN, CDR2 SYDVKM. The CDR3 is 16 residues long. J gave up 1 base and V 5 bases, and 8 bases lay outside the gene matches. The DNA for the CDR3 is TGTGCCAGCAGTCCCACAGGACAGGGCGGCACAGATACGCAGTATTTT. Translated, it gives CASSPTGQGGTDTQYF.

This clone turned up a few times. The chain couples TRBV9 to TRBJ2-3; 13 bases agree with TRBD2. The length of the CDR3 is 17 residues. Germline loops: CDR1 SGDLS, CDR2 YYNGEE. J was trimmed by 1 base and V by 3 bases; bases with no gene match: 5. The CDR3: CASSELGLAGRTDTQYF. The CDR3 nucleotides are TGTGCCAGCAGCGAGCTGGGACTAGCGGGGCGCACAGATACGCAGTATTTT.

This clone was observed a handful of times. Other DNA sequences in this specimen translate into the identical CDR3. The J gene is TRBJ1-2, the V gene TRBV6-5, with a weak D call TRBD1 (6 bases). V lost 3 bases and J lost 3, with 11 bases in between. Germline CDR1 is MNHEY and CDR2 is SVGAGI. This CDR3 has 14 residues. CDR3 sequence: CASSYGGGDYGYTF. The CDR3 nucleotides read TGTGCCAGCAGTTATGGAGGGGGGGACTATGGCTACACCTTC.

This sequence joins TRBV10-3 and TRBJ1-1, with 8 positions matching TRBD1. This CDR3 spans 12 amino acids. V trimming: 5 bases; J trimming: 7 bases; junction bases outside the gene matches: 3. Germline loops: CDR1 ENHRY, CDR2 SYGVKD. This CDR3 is CAISPGQGEAFF. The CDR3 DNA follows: TGTGCCATCAGTCCAGGACAGGGTGAAGCTTTCTTT.

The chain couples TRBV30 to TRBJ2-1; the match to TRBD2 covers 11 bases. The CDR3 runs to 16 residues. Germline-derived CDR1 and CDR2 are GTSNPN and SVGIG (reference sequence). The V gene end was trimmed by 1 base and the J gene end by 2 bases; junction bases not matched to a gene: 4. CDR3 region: CAWSGGTSGAYNEQFF. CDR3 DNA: TGTGCCTGGAGTGGAGGGACTAGCGGAGCCTACAATGAGCAGTTCTTC.

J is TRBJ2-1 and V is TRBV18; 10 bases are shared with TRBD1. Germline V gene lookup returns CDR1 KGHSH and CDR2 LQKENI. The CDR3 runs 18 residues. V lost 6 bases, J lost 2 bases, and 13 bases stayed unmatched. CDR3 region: CASSQTGTGVRPYNEQFF. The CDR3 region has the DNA TGTGCCAGCTCGCAAACCGGGACAGGGGTCCGGCCCTACAATGAGCAGTTCTTC.

The CDR3: CASRPTWGTSEAETQYF. CDR3 coding DNA: TGTGCCAGCAGACCAACCTGGGGTACTTCCGAGGCAGAGACCCAGTACTTC. The rearrangement links TRBV7-9 to TRBJ2-5; D is undetermined. The CDR3 length is 17 residues. Trimming left V 6 bases short and J 4 bases short, with 24 bases between. The V gene's germline CDR1 is SEHNR and CDR2 FQNEAQ (reference sequence).

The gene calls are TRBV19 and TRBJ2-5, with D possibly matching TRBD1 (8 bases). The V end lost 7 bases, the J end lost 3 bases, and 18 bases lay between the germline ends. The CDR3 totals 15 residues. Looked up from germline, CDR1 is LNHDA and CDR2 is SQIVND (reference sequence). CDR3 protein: CASTDGQGGKETQYF. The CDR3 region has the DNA TGTGCCAGTACCGATGGACAGGGAGGGAAAGAGACCCAGTACTTC.

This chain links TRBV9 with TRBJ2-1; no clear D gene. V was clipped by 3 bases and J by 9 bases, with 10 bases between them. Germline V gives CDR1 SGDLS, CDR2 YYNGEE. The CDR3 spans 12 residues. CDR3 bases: TGTGCCAGCAGCGCCGGAGTTCTTGAGCAGTTCTTC. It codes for CASSAGVLEQFF. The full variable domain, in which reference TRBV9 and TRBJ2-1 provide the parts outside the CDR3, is DSGVTQTPKHLITATGQRVTLRCSPRSGDLSVYWYQQSLDQGLQFLIQYYNGEERAKGNILERFSAQQFPDLHSELNLSSLELGDSALYFCASSAGVLEQFFGPGTRLTVL.

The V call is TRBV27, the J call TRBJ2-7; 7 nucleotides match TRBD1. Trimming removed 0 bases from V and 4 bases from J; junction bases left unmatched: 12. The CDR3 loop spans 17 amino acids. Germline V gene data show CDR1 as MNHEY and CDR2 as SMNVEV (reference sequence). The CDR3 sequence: CASSLSAWTGSRYEQYF. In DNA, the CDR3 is TGTGCCAGCAGTTTATCCGCTTGGACAGGTTCGAGGTACGAGCAGTACTTC.

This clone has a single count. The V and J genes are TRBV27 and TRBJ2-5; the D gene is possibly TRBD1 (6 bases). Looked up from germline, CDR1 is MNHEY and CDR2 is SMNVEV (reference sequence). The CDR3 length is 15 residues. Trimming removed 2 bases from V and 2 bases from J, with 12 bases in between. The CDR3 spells CASSLSLTGQETQYF. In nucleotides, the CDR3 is TGTGCCAGCAGTTTAAGCTTGACAGGTCAAGAGACCCAGTACTTC.

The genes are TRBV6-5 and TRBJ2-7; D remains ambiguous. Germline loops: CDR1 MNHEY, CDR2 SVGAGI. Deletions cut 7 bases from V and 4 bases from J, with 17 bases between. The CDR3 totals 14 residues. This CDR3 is CASIEAIAYYEQYF. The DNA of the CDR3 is TGTGCCAGCATCGAAGCGATAGCATATTACGAGCAGTACTTC.

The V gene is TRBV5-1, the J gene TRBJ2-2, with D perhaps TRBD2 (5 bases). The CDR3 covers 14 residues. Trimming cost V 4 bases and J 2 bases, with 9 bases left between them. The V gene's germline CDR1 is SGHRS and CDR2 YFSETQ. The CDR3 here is CASSPEGNTGELFF. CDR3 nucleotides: TGCGCCAGCAGCCCCGAGGGCAACACCGGGGAGCTGTTTTTT.

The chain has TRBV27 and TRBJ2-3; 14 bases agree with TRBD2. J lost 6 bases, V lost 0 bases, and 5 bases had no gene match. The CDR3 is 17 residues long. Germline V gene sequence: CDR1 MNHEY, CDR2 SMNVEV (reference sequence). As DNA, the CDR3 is TGTGCCAGCAGTTTATCGGGACTAGCGGGAGTAACTGATACGCAGTATTTT. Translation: CASSLSGLAGVTDTQYF.

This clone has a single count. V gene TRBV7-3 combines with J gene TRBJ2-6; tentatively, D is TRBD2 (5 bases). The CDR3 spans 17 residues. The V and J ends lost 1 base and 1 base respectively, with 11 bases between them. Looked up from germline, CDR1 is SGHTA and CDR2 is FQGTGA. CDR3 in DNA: TGTGCCAGCAGCTTAATGACTATGGCGTCTGGGGCCAACGTCCTGACTTTC. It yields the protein CASSLMTMASGANVLTF.

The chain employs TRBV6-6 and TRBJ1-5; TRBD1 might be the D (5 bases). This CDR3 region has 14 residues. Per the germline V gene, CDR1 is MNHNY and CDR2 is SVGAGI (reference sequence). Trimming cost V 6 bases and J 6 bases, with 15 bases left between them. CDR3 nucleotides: TGTGCCAGCAGCCCCTCCTCAGGGAGTCAGCCCCAGCATTTT. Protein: CASSPSSGSQPQHF.

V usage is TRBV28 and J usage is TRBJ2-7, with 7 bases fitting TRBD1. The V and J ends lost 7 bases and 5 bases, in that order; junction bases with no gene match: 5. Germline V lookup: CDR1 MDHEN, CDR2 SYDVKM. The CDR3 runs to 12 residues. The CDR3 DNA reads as TGTGCCAGCACCACAGGGGCCCACGAGCAGTACTTC. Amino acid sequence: CASTTGAHEQYF.

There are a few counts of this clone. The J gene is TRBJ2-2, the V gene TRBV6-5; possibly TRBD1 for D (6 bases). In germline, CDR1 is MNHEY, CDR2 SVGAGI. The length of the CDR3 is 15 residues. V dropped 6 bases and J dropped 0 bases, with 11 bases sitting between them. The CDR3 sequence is CASSRRTANTGELFF. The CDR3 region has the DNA TGTGCCAGCAGCAGACGGACAGCGAACACCGGGGAGCTGTTTTTT.

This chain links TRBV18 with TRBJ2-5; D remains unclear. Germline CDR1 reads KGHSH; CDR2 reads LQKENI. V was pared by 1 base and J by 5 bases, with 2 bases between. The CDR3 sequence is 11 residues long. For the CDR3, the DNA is TGTGCCAGCTCACCACACGAGACCCAGTACTTC. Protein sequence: CASSPHETQYF.

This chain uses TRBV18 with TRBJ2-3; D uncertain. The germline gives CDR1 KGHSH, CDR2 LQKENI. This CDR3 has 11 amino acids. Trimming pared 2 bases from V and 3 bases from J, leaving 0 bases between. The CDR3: CASSPTDTQYF. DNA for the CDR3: TGTGCCAGCTCACCAACAGATACGCAGTATTTT.

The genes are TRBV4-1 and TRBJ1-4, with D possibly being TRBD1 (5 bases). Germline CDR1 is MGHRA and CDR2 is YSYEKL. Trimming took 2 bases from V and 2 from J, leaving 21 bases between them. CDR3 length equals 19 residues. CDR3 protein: CASSQPFQGSLGTNEKLFF. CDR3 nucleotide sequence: TGCGCCAGCAGCCAACCCTTTCAGGGTTCCTTGGGGACTAATGAAAAACTGTTTTTT.

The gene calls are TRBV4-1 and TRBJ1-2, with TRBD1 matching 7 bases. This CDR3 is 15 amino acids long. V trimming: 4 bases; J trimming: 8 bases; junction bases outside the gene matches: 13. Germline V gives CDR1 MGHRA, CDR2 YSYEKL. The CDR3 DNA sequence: TGCGCCAGCAGCCCGAATGACAGGGTTGTAGAGGGCTACACCTTC. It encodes CASSPNDRVVEGYTF.

The CDR3 region is CASSRETSSYEQYV. CDR3 in DNA: TGTGCCAGCAGCCGGGAGACTAGCTCCTACGAGCAGTACGTC. This sequence joins TRBV6-1 and TRBJ2-7; a weak D match, TRBD2 (6 bases). CDR3 length equals 14 residues. V lost 6 bases to trimming and J lost 0 bases, with 12 bases between them. The germline gives CDR1 MNHNS, CDR2 SASEGT.

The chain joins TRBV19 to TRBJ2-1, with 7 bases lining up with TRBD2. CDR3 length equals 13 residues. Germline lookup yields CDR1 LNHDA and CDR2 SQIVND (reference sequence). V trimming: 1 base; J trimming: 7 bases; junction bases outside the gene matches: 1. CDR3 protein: CASSIGTSNEQFF. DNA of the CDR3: TGTGCCAGTAGTATAGGGACTAGTAATGAGCAGTTCTTC.

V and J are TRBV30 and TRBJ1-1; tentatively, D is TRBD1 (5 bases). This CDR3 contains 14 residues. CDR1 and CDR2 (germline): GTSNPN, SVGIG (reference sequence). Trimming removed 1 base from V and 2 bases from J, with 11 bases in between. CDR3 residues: CAWSAGQGNTEAFF. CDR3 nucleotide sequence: TGTGCCTGGAGTGCGGGGCAGGGTAACACTGAAGCTTTCTTT.

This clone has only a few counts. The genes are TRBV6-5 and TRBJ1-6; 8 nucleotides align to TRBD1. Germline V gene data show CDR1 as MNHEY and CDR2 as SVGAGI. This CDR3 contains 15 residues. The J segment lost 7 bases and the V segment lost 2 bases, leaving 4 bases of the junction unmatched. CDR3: CASSYRDRINSPLHF. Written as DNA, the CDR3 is TGTGCCAGCAGTTACCGGGACAGGATCAATTCACCCCTCCACTTT.

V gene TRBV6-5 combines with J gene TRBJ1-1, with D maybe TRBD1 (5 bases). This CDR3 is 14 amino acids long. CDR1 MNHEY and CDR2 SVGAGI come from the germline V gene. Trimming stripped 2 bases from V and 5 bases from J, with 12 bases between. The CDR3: CASSYTGGGTEAFF. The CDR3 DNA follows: TGTGCCAGCAGTTACACGGGGGGTGGGACTGAAGCTTTCTTT.

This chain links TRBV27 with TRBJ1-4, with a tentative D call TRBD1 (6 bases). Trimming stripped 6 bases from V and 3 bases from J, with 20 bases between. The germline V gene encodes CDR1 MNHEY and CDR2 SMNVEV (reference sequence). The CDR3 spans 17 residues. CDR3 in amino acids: CASRPRRGIYANEKLFF. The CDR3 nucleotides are TGTGCCAGCAGGCCGAGGAGGGGGATCTATGCTAATGAAAAACTGTTTTTT. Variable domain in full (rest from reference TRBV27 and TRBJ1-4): EAQVTQNPRYLITVTGKKLTVTCSQNMNHEYMSWYRQDPGLGLRQIYYSMNVEVTDKGDVPEGYKVSRKEKRNFPLILESPSPNQTSLYFCASRPRRGIYANEKLFFGSGTQLSVL.